Below are 24 T cell receptor beta chains sequenced from a single sample in a study. MiXCR was run by TCRdb on the 5' RACE reads, yielding one entry per CDR3 protein. The table includes about 6,600 distinct CDR3 sequences, around 60% detected once. The sequenced material came from tumor-infiltrating memory CD4+ T cells sorted from the breast tumor. The subset denotes: memory CD4+ T cells, CD4+CD45RO+CD25-. The receptors stem from a female donor with breast cancer.

The rearrangement links TRBV5-1 to TRBJ2-1; TRBD2 agrees at 7 bases. The CDR3 length is 15 residues. Germline V lookup: CDR1 SGHRS, CDR2 YFSETQ. The trim removed 1 base at V and 9 bases at J, leaving 10 bases unmatched. The CDR3 is CASSLSGSGVSEQFF. As DNA, the CDR3 is TGCGCCAGCAGCTTGAGTGGCAGCGGGGTCAGTGAGCAGTTCTTC.

Turning to this clonotype: The junction and the germline gene differ at one end; a read error may be behind it. This chain connects TRBV9 to TRBJ1-2; D is ambiguous. CDR3 length: 13 amino acids. Germline CDR1 SGDLS, CDR2 YYNGEE. The chain's CDR3 is CAGSVPGRYGYTF. Here the CDR3 DNA reads TGTGCCGGCAGCGTACCCGGGCGCTATGGCTACACCTTC.

The chain carries TRBV12-3 or TRBV12-4 and TRBJ2-6; possible D gene TRBD1, 5 bases. V was trimmed by 3 bases and J by 3 bases, leaving 12 bases between them. The CDR3 is 16 amino acids. CDR3 region: CASSFGRVDGANVLTF. The CDR3, as DNA: TGTGCCAGCAGTTTTGGCAGGGTGGATGGGGCCAACGTCCTGACTTTC.

V and J are TRBV4-1 and TRBJ1-2, with TRBD1 matching 8 bases. J was trimmed by 4 bases and V by 2 bases; bases with no gene match: 9. Germline values: CDR1 MGHRA, CDR2 YSYEKL. There are 16 residues in the CDR3. The chain's CDR3 is CASSQYTGTGAYGYTF. Written as DNA, the CDR3 is TGCGCCAGCAGCCAATACACCGGGACAGGAGCCTATGGCTACACCTTC.

This clonotype was counted between two and nine times. This chain joins TRBV2 and TRBJ2-5; TRBD2 is a possible D gene (5 bases). This CDR3 comprises 12 residues. Trimming cost V 4 bases and J 7 bases, with 10 bases left between them. CDR1 SNHLY and CDR2 FYNNEI come from the germline V gene. In DNA, the CDR3 is TGTGCCAGCAGTGTAAGGAGGATGACCCAGTACTTC. It is translated as CASSVRRMTQYF.

The chain is built from TRBV2 and TRBJ2-5; 10 positions agree with TRBD2. Germline V gene sequence: CDR1 SNHLY, CDR2 FYNNEI. J gave up 2 bases and V 4 bases, and 4 bases lay outside the gene matches. The CDR3 is 15 amino acids. The CDR3 loop reads CASSGGLAFQETQYF. DNA for the CDR3: TGTGCCAGCAGTGGGGGACTAGCGTTTCAAGAGACCCAGTACTTC.

This clonotype was counted only a few times. J is TRBJ2-2 and V is TRBV12-3 or TRBV12-4; TRBD2 is a possible D gene (5 bases). The CDR3 has 15 residues. Trimming took 2 bases from V and 0 from J, leaving 7 bases between them. The CDR3 DNA reads as TGTGCCAGCAGTTTACGGACTTCGAACACCGGGGAGCTGTTTTTT. Protein: CASSLRTSNTGELFF.

The chain carries TRBV5-1 and TRBJ2-3; 14 nucleotides line up with TRBD2. The CDR3 loop spans 17 amino acids. Germline lookup yields CDR1 SGHRS and CDR2 YFSETQ. J lost 4 bases, V lost 3 bases, and 7 bases had no gene match. CDR3 protein: CASSSTSGGVSADTQYF. The CDR3 region has the DNA TGCGCCAGCAGCTCGACTAGCGGGGGGGTTAGCGCAGATACGCAGTATTTT.

This chain links TRBV20-1 with TRBJ2-1, with 12 positions matching TRBD2. The CDR3 length is 15 residues. J lost 4 bases, V lost 4 bases, and 5 bases had no gene match. The V gene's germline CDR1 is DFQATT and CDR2 SNEGSKA (reference sequence). As DNA, the CDR3 is TGCAGTGCTACCCCTAGCGGGGGGGTTTACAATGAGCAGTTCTTC. Protein product: CSATPSGGVYNEQFF.

This clonotype has just one count. The chain recombines TRBV12-3 or TRBV12-4 with TRBJ1-2; 7 bases agree with TRBD1. After removal of 8 bases from V and 1 base from J, the junction contained 1 base not matched to a gene. The CDR3 length is 12 residues. The CDR3 DNA reads as TGTGCCAGCGGGGACAGTAACTATGGCTACACCTTC. Its translation: CASGDSNYGYTF.

As regards this clonotype: The junction shows a germline mismatch at one end, possibly a read error. This chain uses TRBV6-5 with TRBJ2-1; D not certain. The CDR3 extends over 11 amino acids. Looked up from germline, CDR1 is MNHEY and CDR2 is SVGAGI. The CDR3 reads CATRTFNEQFF. As DNA, the CDR3 is TGTGCCACAAGGACCTTCAATGAGCAGTTCTTT.

This rearrangement joins TRBV6-6 to TRBJ1-5; tentatively, D is TRBD1 (5 bases). The CDR3 spans 16 residues. The ends were cut back, 4 bases at V and 4 bases at J, with 17 bases in the middle. From germline, CDR1 is MNHNY and CDR2 SVGAGI (reference sequence). The CDR3 DNA follows: TGTGCCAGCAGTTGCTCGATGACCTGGGGGAATCAGCCCCAGCATTTT. Its protein product is CASSCSMTWGNQPQHF.

This clonotype has more than one count but fewer than ten. The chain is built from TRBV4-1 and TRBJ2-6, with TRBD1 matching 7 bases. Trimming took 6 bases from V and 1 from J; bases not matched to a gene: 6. Germline V gene sequence: CDR1 MGHRA, CDR2 YSYEKL. The CDR3 extends over 16 amino acids. CDR3 DNA sequence: TGCGCCAGCAGTAGGGACAGCAGATCTGGGGCCAACGTCCTGACTTTC. Translation: CASSRDSRSGANVLTF.

This clonotype has only a few counts. V is TRBV5-1 and J is TRBJ1-1, with 7 bases identical to TRBD1. CDR3 length: 15 amino acids. The trim removed 3 bases at V and 1 base at J, leaving 6 bases unmatched. CDR1 SGHRS and CDR2 YFSETQ come from the germline V gene. CDR3 residues: CASSSMGQRNTEAFF. CDR3 bases: TGCGCCAGCAGCTCGATGGGACAGAGGAACACTGAAGCTTTCTTT.

The CDR3 protein is CASRRDSEAFF. The CDR3 nucleotides are TGTGCCAGCAGACGGGACAGCGAAGCTTTCTTT. The V gene is TRBV6-2 or TRBV6-3, the J gene TRBJ1-1; 7 bases agree with TRBD1. V trimming: 6 bases; J trimming: 8 bases; junction bases outside the gene matches: 3. The CDR3 extends over 11 amino acids. Per the germline V gene, CDR1 is MNHEY and CDR2 is SVGEGT.

On this clonotype: Germline is not matched at one junction end, which may reflect a read error. The V and J genes are TRBV6-6 and TRBJ1-1, with D possibly TRBD1 on 5 matching bases. CDR3 size: 15 residues. The germline V gene encodes CDR1 MNHNY and CDR2 SVGAGI (reference sequence). CDR3 sequence reads: CANSYGEGVNTEAFF. As DNA, the CDR3 is TGTGCCAACAGTTACGGGGAAGGGGTGAACACTGAAGCTTTCTTT.

The CDR3 region is CASSYRRNQPQHF. CDR3 DNA sequence: TGTGCCAGCAGTTACAGACGCAATCAGCCCCAGCATTTT. The gene calls are TRBV6-5 and TRBJ1-5; no clear D. The germline CDR1 and CDR2 sequences are MNHEY and SVGAGI. The CDR3 covers 13 residues. Deletions cut 2 bases from V and 2 bases from J, with 4 bases between.

The chain is built from TRBV5-1 and TRBJ2-5, with D unclear. Germline V lookup: CDR1 SGHRS, CDR2 YFSETQ. This CDR3 region has 14 residues. The germline V and J ends were trimmed by 0 bases and 1 base, with 7 bases remaining between them. The CDR3 sequence is CASSLGGVQETQYF. The CDR3 DNA reads TGCGCCAGCAGCTTGGGTGGGGTCCAAGAGACCCAGTACTTC.

This chain connects TRBV11-1 to TRBJ2-5; TRBD2 matches 15 bases. The CDR3 runs 18 residues. Germline V gives CDR1 SGHAT, CDR2 FQDESV (reference sequence). J lost 1 base, V lost 2 bases, and 5 bases had no gene match. The CDR3 nucleotides read TGTGCCAGCAGCTTATTGGGACTAGCGGGAGGTATCCAAGAGACCCAGTACTTC. This gives the protein CASSLLGLAGGIQETQYF.

This clonotype has only a few counts. This chain links TRBV5-1 with TRBJ2-3, with TRBD1 as a possible D gene (6 bases). V was shortened by 5 bases and J by 0 bases, with 13 bases between the two germline ends. There are 15 residues in the CDR3. Germline V gene sequence: CDR1 SGHRS, CDR2 YFSETQ. Written as DNA, the CDR3 is TGCGCCAGCAGGCGGGCAGGGGAGAGCACAGATACGCAGTATTTT. Amino acid sequence: CASRRAGESTDTQYF.

This clonotype was seen only a few times. The gene calls are TRBV5-1 and TRBJ1-1; D is ambiguous. CDR3 length: 12 amino acids. CDR1 is SGHRS, CDR2 YFSETQ, per germline. The V and J ends lost 3 bases and 6 bases respectively, with 9 bases between them. CDR3: CASSSGWAEAFF. CDR3 sequence (DNA): TGCGCCAGCAGCTCCGGGTGGGCTGAAGCTTTCTTT.

This clonotype is medium-sized by share. This chain uses TRBV5-1 with TRBJ2-1, with 7 positions matching TRBD2. V gave up 0 bases and J gave up 4 bases; unmatched junction bases: 4. Germline loops: CDR1 SGHRS, CDR2 YFSETQ. There are 15 residues in the CDR3. CDR3 in DNA: TGCGCCAGCAGCTTGGATGCTAGCGGTTACAATGAGCAGTTCTTC. This codes for CASSLDASGYNEQFF. The full variable domain, in which reference TRBV5-1 and TRBJ2-1 provide the parts outside the CDR3, is KAGVTQTPRYLIKTRGQQVTLSCSPISGHRSVSWYQQTPGQGLQFLFEYFSETQRNKGNFPGRFSGRQFSNSRSEMNVSTLELGDSALYLCASSLDASGYNEQFFGPGTRLTVL.

The V and J genes are TRBV30 and TRBJ1-2; 9 bases match TRBD1. J was trimmed by 0 bases and V by 2 bases; bases with no gene match: 1. Germline-derived CDR1 and CDR2 are GTSNPN and SVGIG (reference sequence). CDR3 length: 14 residues. The CDR3 DNA sequence: TGTGCCTGGAGTCGGACAGGGGCTAACTATGGCTACACCTTC. This translates into CAWSRTGANYGYTF. Looking up the rest from reference TRBV30 and TRBJ1-2 gives the full variable domain: SQTIHQWPATLVQPVGSPLSLECTVEGTSNPNLYWYRQAAGRGLQLLFYSVGIGQISSEVPQNLSASRPQDRQFILSSKKLLLSDSGFYLCAWSRTGANYGYTFGSGTRLTVV.

On this clonotype: Germline is not matched at one junction end, which may reflect a read error. The rearrangement uses TRBV10-3 and TRBJ2-7, with D possibly TRBD1 on 5 matching bases. This CDR3 comprises 13 residues. CDR1 and CDR2 from the germline V gene are ENHRY and SYGVKD. CDR3 region: CASSVQGETEQYF. The CDR3 nucleotides read TGCGCCAGCAGTGTGCAAGGGGAAACCGAGCAGTACTTC.